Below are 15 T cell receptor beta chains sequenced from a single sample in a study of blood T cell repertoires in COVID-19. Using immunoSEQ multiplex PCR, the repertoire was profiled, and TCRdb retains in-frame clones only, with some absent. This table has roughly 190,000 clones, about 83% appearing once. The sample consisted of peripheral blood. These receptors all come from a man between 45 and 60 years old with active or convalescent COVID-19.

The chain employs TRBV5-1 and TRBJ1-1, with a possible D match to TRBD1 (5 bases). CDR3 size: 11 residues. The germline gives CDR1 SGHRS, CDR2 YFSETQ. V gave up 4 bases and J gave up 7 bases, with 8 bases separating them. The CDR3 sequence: CASSAQGEAFF. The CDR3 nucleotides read TGCGCCAGCAGCGCCCAGGGTGAAGCTTTCTTT. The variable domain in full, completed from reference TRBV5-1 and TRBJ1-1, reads KAGVTQTPRYLIKTRGQQVTLSCSPISGHRSVSWYQQTPGQGLQFLFEYFSETQRNKGNFPGRFSGRQFSNSRSEMNVSTLELGDSALYLCASSAQGEAFFGQGTRLTVV.

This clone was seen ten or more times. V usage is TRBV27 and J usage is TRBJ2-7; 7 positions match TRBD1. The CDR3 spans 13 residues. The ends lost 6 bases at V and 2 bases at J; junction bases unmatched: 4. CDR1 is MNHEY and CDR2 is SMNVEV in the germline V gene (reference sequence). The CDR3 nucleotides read TGTGCCAGCAGGAGACAGGGTACCTACGAGCAGTACTTC. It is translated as CASRRQGTYEQYF.

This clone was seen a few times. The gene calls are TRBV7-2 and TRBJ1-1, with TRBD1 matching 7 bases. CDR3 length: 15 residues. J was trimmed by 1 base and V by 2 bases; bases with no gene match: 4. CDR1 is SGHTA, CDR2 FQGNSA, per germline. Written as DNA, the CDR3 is TGTGCCAGCAGCTTAACAGGGGTGACGAACACTGAAGCTTTCTTT. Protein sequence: CASSLTGVTNTEAFF.

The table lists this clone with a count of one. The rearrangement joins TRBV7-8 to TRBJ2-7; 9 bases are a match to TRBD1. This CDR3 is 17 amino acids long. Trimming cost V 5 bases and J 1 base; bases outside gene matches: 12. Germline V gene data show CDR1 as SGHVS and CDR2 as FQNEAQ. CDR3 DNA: TGTGCCAGCAGCGGAGGGGACTTCGGACAGGGGTCCTACGAGCAGTACTTC. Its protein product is CASSGGDFGQGSYEQYF.

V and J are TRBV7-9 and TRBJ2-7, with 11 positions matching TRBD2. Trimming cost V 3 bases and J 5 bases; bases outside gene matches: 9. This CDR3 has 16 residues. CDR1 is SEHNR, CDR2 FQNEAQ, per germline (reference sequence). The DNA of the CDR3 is TGTGCCAGCAGCTTTGGCCTAGCGGGAGGAGGGAACGAGCAGTACTTC. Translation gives CASSFGLAGGGNEQYF.

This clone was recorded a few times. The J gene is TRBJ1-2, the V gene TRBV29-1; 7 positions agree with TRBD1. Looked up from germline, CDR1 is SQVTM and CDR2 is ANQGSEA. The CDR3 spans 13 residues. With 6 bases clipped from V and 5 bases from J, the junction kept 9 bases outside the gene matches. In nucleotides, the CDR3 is TGCAGCGTAGCCACCGGGACAGCATATGGCTACACCTTC. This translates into CSVATGTAYGYTF.

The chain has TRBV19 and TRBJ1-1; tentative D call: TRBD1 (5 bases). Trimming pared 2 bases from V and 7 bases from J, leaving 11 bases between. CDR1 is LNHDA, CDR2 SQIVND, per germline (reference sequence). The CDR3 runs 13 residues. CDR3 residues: CASSIPGRDEAFF. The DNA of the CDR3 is TGTGCCAGTAGTATACCAGGGCGAGATGAAGCTTTCTTT.

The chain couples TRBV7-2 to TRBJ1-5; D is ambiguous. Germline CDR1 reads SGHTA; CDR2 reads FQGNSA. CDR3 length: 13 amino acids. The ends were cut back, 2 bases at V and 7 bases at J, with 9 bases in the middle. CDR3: CASSLWQNQPQHF. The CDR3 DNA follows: TGTGCCAGCAGCTTATGGCAGAACCAGCCCCAGCATTTT.

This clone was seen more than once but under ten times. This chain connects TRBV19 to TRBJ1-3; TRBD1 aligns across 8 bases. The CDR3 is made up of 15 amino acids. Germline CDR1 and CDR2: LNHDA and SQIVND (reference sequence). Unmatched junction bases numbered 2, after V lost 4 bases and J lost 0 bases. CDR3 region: CASSTGQASGNTIYF. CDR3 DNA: TGTGCCAGTAGTACGGGACAGGCCTCTGGAAACACCATATATTTT.

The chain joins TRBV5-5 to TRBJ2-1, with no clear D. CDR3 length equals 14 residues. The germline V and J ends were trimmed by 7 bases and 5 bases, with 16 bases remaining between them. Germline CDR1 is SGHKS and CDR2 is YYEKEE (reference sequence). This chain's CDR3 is CASSRSTGDNEQFF. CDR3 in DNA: TGTGCCAGCTCTAGGAGTACCGGCGACAATGAGCAGTTCTTC. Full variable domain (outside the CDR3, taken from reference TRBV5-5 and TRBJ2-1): DAGVTQSPTHLIKTRGQQVTLRCSPISGHKSVSWYQQVLGQGPQFIFQYYEKEERGRGNFPDRFSARQFPNYSSELNVNALLLGDSALYLCASSRSTGDNEQFFGPGTRLTVL.

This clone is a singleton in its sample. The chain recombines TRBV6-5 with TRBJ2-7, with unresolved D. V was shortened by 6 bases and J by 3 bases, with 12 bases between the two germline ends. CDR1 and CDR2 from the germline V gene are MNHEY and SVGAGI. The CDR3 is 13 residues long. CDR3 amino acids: CASSQDTYYEQYF. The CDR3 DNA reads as TGTGCCAGCAGCCAAGACACCTACTACGAGCAGTACTTC.

The CDR3 loop reads CASSGTGRGPVNEQFF. The CDR3 DNA sequence: TGTGCCAGCAGTGGGACAGGGCGGGGGCCTGTTAATGAGCAGTTCTTC. This chain uses TRBV6-1 with TRBJ2-1, with D perhaps matching TRBD1 (8 bases). Trimming removed 4 bases at V and 7 bases at J, with 20 bases between. Germline loops: CDR1 MNHNS, CDR2 SASEGT. CDR3 size: 16 residues.

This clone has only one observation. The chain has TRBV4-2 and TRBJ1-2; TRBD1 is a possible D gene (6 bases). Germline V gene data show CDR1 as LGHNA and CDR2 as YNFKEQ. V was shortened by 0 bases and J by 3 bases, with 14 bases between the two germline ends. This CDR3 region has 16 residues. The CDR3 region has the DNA TGTGCCAGCAGCCAAGATCCGGCAGGGGAGTACTATGGCTACACCTTC. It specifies CASSQDPAGEYYGYTF.

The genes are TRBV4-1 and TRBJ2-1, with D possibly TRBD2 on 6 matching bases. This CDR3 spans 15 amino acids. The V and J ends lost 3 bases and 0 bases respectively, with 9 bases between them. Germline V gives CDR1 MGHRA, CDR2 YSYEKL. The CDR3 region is CASSQRRDSYNEQFF. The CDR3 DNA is TGCGCCAGCAGCCAGAGGCGGGACTCCTACAATGAGCAGTTCTTC.

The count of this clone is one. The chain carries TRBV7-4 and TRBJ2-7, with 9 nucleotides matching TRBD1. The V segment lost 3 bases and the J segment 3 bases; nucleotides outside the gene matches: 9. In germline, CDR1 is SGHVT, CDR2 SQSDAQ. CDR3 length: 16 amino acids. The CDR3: CASSFRGTGRNYEQYF. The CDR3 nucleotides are TGTGCCAGCAGCTTCCGGGGGACAGGGAGAAACTACGAGCAGTACTTC. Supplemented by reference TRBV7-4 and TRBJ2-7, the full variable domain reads GAGVSQSPRYKVAKRGRDVALRCDSISGHVTLYWYRQTLGQGSEVLTYSQSDAQRDKSGRPSGRFSAERPERSVSTLKIQRTEQGDSAVYLCASSFRGTGRNYEQYFGPGTRLTVT.